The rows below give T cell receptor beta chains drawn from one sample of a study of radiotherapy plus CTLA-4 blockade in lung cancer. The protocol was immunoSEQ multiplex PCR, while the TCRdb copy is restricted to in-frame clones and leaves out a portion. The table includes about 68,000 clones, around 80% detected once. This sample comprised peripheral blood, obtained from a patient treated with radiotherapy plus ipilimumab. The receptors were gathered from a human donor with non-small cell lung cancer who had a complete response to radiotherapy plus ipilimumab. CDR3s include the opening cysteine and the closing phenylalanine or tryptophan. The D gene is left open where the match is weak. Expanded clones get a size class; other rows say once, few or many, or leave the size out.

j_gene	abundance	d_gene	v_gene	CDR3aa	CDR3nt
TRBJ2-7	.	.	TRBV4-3	CASSQGDFTGEQYF	TGCGCCAGCAGCCAAGGAGACTTCACCGGCGAGCAGTACTTC
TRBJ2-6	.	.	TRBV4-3	CASSQDTGSSGANVLTF	TGCGCCAGCAGCCAAGACACAGGGAGCTCTGGGGCCAACGTCCTGACTTTC
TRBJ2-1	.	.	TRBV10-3	CAISESKIEQFF	TGTGCCATCAGTGAGTCTAAGATTGAGCAGTTCTTC
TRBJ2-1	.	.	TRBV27	CASSPRRQPLYEQFF	TGTGCCAGCAGTCCACGGAGACAGCCCCTCTATGAGCAGTTCTTC
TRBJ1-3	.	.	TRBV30	CAWSWLLGTYSGNTIYF	TGTGCCTGGAGCTGGTTACTCGGGACTTACTCTGGAAACACCATATATTTT
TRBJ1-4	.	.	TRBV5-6	CASSHRGFATNEKLFF	TGTGCCAGCAGCCACCGCGGCTTTGCAACTAATGAAAAACTGTTTTTT
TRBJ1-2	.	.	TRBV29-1	CSVDAGHYGYTF	TGCAGCGTTGACGCGGGCCACTATGGCTACACCTTC
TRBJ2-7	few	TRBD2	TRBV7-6	CASSSGGGQGVEQYF	TGTGCCAGCAGCTCTGGGGGGGGTCAAGGGGTCGAGCAGTACTTC
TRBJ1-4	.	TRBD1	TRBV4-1	CASSQTGEREKLFF	TGCGCCAGCAGCCAGACAGGGGAAAGGGAAAAACTGTTTTTT
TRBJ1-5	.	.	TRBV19	CASSARVFQPQHF	TGTGCCAGTAGTGCAAGAGTTTTTCAGCCCCAGCATTTT
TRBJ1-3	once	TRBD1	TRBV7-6	CASSSLGQGWGNTIYF	TGTGCCAGCAGCTCCCTTGGACAGGGGTGGGGAAACACCATATATTTT